This T cell receptor (beta chain) was sequenced during a study of T cell responses to AZD1222 COVID-19 vaccine. The analysis combined second doses at about 4 or about 12 weeks. General observations from the study: Seropositive AZD1222 recipients at baseline numbered only five or six.

Details on this clone: What it binds is unknown.

Only in-frame clones appear in the TCRdb table, and some are missing; sequencing was by immunoSEQ multiplex PCR. In the table there are about 110,000 clones, around 87% of which are singletons. Deletions cut 0 bases from V and 3 bases from J, with 13 bases between. Looked up from germline, CDR1 is SGDLS and CDR2 is YYNGEE. This CDR3 has 16 amino acids. The J gene is TRBJ1-3, the V gene TRBV9, with a tentative D call TRBD1 (6 bases). The receptor comes from an adult who received the AZD1222 COVID-19 vaccine. The sample here was peripheral blood, taken 28 days after the second AZD1222 dose. The CDR3 bases are TGTGCCAGCAGCGTAGGATTAGGGGGTAATGGAAACACCATATATTTT. Encoded protein: CASSVGLGGNGNTIYF.